The present entry profiles one TCR beta chain with its context. Its matching antigen is unknown. The sample comes from a study of T cell responses to AZD1222 COVID-19 vaccine. Study results and limitations: Spike was spanned by vaccine-associated CD4 TCRs, which were dominant at 160-218 and 743-854.

Repertoires were generated with immunoSEQ multiplex PCR, while TCRdb's copy carries only in-frame clones and drops some. Among roughly 140,000 clones, about 85% were seen once, and the ten largest hold roughly 7%. The germline CDR1 and CDR2 sequences are SGHVS and FNYEAQ. The CDR3 length is 15 residues. V lost 2 bases and J 7 bases, leaving 12 bases between the germline ends. The source of this sequence is an adult who had recovered from COVID-19. Sequencing used peripheral blood, obtained after recovery from COVID-19. J is TRBJ1-6 and V is TRBV7-6, with D unclear. For the CDR3, the DNA is TGTGCCAGCAGCTTAAGGGAGTTGCAGAATTCACCCCTCCACTTT. Protein: CASSLRELQNSPLHF.